These 8 T cell receptor beta chains share one sample of origin, sequenced in a study of spatial heterogeneity in lung cancer. Study-level findings and limits: How many expanded intratumoral alpha and beta TCRs were present tracked the tumor mutation count, which was a count of nonsynonymous mutations.

Regarding time point: sample taken at primary tumor resection. TCRdb analysed the 5' RACE reads with MiXCR anew, one entry per CDR3 protein. The sample consists of about 18,000 distinct CDR3 sequences, about 7.5% of them appearing once. These receptors have no known antigen. Specimen: lung tumor tissue, collected at surgery. The source is a male donor with early-stage non-small cell lung cancer.

Ten or more counts support this clonotype. The V and J genes are TRBV27 and TRBJ2-2; unclear D gene. The CDR3 runs 15 residues. Per the germline V gene, CDR1 is MNHEY and CDR2 is SMNVEV (reference sequence). Trimming stripped 3 bases from V and 5 bases from J, with 13 bases between. As DNA, the CDR3 is TGTGCCAGCAGTTTCGTTCTGTGGGGAACCGGGGAGCTGTTTTTT. It is translated as CASSFVLWGTGELFF.

The V gene is TRBV4-3, the J gene TRBJ2-1; TRBD1 is a possible D gene (5 bases). Germline CDR1 reads LGHNA; CDR2 reads YSLEER. The CDR3 has 16 amino acids. With 3 bases removed from V and 7 bases from J, the gap between germline ends came to 19 bases. The CDR3 loop reads CASSHKMTAGRNEQFF. CDR3 DNA sequence: TGCGCCAGCAGCCATAAAATGACAGCCGGCAGGAATGAGCAGTTCTTC.

CDR3 sequence (DNA): TGTGCCAGCAGTCTGGACAGGGGAGAAGAGACCCAGTACTTC. Amino acid sequence: CASSLDRGEETQYF. The genes are TRBV27 and TRBJ2-5, with 9 nucleotides matching TRBD1. The germline V gene encodes CDR1 MNHEY and CDR2 SMNVEV (reference sequence). The J segment lost 3 bases and the V segment lost 5 bases, leaving 4 bases of the junction unmatched. The length of the CDR3 is 14 residues.

This clonotype counts as medium-sized. V usage is TRBV10-3 and J usage is TRBJ1-2; no clear D. There are 17 residues in the CDR3. CDR1 and CDR2 (germline): ENHRY, SYGVKD. The V gene lost 3 bases and the J gene lost 5 bases, with 22 bases spanning the gap. This chain's CDR3 is CAISDGGYGAGKYGYTF. DNA for the CDR3: TGTGCCATCAGTGACGGAGGGTATGGAGCGGGCAAGTATGGCTACACCTTC.

This clonotype was recorded at least ten times. V usage is TRBV6-5 and J usage is TRBJ2-3; D is possibly TRBD1 (6 bases). This CDR3 comprises 14 residues. V was cut by 7 bases and J by 2 bases, with 13 bases left in between. Germline V lookup: CDR1 MNHEY, CDR2 SVGAGI. This chain's CDR3 is CASNGQPHTDTQYF. CDR3 coding DNA: TGTGCCAGCAACGGACAGCCACACACAGATACGCAGTATTTT.

The table lists this clonotype with many counts. The J gene is TRBJ2-1, the V gene TRBV5-4; TRBD2 might be the D (6 bases). Germline loops: CDR1 SGHNT, CDR2 YYREEE (reference sequence). V was pared by 4 bases and J by 14 bases, with 13 bases between. The CDR3 consists of 11 residues. In DNA, the CDR3 is TGTGCCAGCAGCGGGACTCCCCCCGAGTTCTTC. Translated: CASSGTPPEFF.

This clonotype was observed at least ten times. J is TRBJ1-2 and V is TRBV9; D unclear. The V and J ends lost 0 bases and 4 bases respectively, with 10 bases between them. This CDR3 is built from 14 residues. CDR1 SGDLS and CDR2 YYNGEE come from the germline V gene. This CDR3 is CASSVVGGPYGYTF. The CDR3, as DNA: TGTGCCAGCAGCGTAGTGGGAGGGCCCTATGGCTACACCTTC.

The CDR3, as DNA: TGTGCCAGCAGCAAAGGGCGGGACAGGGCTGATACGCAGTATTTT. Its translation: CASSKGRDRADTQYF. The chain joins TRBV21-1 to TRBJ2-3; TRBD1 reflects the table's D call only, with no check against the DNA. TRBV21-1 is labeled a pseudogene. The CDR3 consists of 15 residues.